The subject of this entry is one TCR beta chain. The CDR3 is made up of 15 amino acids. The germline gives CDR1 MNHEY, CDR2 SMNVEV (reference sequence). The V gene lost 2 bases and the J gene lost 0 bases, with 8 bases spanning the gap. Clones were read by immunoSEQ multiplex PCR, and TCRdb kept only the in-frame ones, dropping some. Seen in this sample are about 190,000 clones; the ten most common clones hold roughly 2%. The entry originates in a study of control samples from healthy donors and cancer patients. The specimen was blood. This chain joins TRBV27 and TRBJ2-1; D possibly corresponds to TRBD2 (5 bases). The TCR sequence derives from a woman under 40 in good health. The CDR3 nucleotides read TGTGCCAGCAGTTTACAGCGGAACTCCTACAATGAGCAGTTCTTC. This gives the protein CASSLQRNSYNEQFF.